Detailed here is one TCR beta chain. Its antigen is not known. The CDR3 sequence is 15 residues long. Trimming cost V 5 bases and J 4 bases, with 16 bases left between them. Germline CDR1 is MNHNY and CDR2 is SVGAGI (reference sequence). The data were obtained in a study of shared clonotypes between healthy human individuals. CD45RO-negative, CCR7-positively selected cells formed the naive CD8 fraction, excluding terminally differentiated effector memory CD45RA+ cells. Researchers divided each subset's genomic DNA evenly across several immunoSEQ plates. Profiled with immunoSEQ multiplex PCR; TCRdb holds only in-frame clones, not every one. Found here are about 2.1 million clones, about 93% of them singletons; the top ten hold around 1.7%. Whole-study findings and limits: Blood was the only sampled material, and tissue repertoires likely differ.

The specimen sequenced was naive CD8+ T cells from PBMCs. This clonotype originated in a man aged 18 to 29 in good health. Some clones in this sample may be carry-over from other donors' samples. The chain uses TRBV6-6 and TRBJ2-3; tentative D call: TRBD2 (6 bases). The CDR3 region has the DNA TGTGCCAGCAGTGGAACTAGCCTTGCCGCAGATACGCAGTATTTT. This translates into CASSGTSLAADTQYF.